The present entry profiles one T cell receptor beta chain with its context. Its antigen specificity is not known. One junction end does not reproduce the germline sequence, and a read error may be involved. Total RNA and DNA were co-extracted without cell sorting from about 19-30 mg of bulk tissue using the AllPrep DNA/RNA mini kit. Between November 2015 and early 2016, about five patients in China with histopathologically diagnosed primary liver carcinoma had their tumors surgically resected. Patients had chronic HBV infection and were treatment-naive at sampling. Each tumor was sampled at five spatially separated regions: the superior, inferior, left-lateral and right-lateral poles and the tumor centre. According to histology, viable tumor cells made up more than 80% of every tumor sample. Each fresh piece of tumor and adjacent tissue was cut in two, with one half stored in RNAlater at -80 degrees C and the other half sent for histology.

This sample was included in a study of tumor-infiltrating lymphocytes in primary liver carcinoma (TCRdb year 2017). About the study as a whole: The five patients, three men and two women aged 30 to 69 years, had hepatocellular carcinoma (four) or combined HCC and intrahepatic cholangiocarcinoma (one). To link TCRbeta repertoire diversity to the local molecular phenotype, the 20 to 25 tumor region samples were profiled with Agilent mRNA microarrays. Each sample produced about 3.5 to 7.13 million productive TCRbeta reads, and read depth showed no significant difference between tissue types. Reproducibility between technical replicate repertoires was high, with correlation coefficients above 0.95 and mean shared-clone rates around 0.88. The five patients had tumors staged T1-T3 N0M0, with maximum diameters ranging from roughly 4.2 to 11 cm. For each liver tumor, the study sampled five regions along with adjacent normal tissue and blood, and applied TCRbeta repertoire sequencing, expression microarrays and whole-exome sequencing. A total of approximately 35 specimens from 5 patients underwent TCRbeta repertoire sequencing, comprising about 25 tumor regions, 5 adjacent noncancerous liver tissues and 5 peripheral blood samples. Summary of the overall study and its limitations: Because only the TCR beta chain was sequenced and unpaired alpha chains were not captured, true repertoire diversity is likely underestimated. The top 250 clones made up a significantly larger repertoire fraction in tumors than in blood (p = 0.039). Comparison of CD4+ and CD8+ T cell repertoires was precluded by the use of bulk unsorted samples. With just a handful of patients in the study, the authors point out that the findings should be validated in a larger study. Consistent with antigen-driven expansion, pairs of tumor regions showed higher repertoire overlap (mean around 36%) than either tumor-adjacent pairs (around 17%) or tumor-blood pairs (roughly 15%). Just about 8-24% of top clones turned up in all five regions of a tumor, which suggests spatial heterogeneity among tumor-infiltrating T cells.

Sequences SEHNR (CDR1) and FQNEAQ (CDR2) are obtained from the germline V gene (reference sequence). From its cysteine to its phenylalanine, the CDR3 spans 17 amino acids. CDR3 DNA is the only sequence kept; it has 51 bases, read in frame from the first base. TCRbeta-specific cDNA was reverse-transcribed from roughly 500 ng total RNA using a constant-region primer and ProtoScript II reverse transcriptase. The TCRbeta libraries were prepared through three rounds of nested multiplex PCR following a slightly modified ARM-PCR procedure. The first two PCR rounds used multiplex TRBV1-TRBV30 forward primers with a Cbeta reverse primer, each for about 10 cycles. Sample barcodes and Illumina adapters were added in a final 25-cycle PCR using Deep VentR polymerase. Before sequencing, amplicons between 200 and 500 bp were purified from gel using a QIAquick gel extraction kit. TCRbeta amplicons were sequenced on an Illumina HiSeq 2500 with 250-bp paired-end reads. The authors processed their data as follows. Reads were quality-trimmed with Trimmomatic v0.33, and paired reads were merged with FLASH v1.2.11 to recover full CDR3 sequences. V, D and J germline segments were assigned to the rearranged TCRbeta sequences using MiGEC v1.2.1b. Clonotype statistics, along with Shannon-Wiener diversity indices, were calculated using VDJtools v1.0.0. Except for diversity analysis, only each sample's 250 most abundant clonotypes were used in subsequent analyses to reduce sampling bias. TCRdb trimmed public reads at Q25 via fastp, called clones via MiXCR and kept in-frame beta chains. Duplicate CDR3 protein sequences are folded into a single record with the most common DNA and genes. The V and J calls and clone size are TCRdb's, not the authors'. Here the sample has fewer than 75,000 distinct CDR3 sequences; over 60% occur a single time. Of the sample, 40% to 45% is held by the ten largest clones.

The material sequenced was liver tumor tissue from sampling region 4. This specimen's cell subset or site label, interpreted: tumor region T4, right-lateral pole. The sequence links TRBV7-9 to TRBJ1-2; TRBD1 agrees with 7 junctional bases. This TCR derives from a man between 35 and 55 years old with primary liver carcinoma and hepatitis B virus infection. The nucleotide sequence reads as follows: TGTGCCAGCAGCTCCAGACCCCAGGGGGGGCGCAACTATGACTACACCTTC. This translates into CASSSRPQGGRNYDYTF.